The next 32 T cell receptor beta chains were all read from a single sample in a study of blood T cell repertoires in COVID-19. The table came from immunoSEQ multiplex PCR; TCRdb's copy has only in-frame clones and leaves some out. The data show about 320,000 clones, nearly 90% seen once. The sequencing input was peripheral blood. These receptors all come from a woman aged 25-40 years with COVID-19, enrolled during active disease.

The J gene is TRBJ2-5, the V gene TRBV7-9; weak D call: TRBD1 (5 bases). Trimming stripped 0 bases from V and 2 bases from J, with 7 bases between. The CDR3 length is 14 residues. Germline loops: CDR1 SEHNR, CDR2 FQNEAQ (reference sequence). The CDR3 DNA reads as TGTGCCAGCAGCTTAGCGGGGCGGCAAGAGACCCAGTACTTC. Encoded protein: CASSLAGRQETQYF.

The chain links TRBV7-9 to TRBJ2-3, with unresolved D. Trimming removed 6 bases from V and 3 bases from J, with 7 bases in between. The CDR3 is made up of 12 amino acids. From germline, CDR1 is SEHNR and CDR2 FQNEAQ (reference sequence). CDR3 coding DNA: TGTGCCAGCAGTCAAATGACAGATACGCAGTATTTT. This sequence encodes CASSQMTDTQYF.

The rearrangement joins TRBV19 to TRBJ1-5; the D is unclear. The CDR3 consists of 15 residues. Per the germline V gene, CDR1 is LNHDA and CDR2 is SQIVND (reference sequence). V was trimmed by 5 bases and J by 4 bases, leaving 15 bases between them. The CDR3 DNA follows: TGTGCCAGTAGTGCAACAATAGGGAGAAATCAGCCCCAGCATTTT. It translates to CASSATIGRNQPQHF.

J is TRBJ1-1 and V is TRBV7-9, with D unclear. Between the trimmed V and J ends, which lost 5 bases and 5 bases, there was a span of 9 bases. The germline V gene encodes CDR1 SEHNR and CDR2 FQNEAQ (reference sequence). The CDR3 loop spans 12 amino acids. DNA for the CDR3: TGTGCCAGCAGCCTGCGATCTACTGAAGCTTTCTTT. Amino acids: CASSLRSTEAFF.

The CDR3 sequence: CASSDLAVTETQYF. The CDR3 region has the DNA TGTGCCAGCAGTGACCTAGCGGTAACAGAGACCCAGTACTTC. The chain joins TRBV6-6 to TRBJ2-5, with TRBD2 identical over 7 bases. Germline values: CDR1 MNHNY, CDR2 SVGAGI (reference sequence). Germline trimming cut 5 bases from V and 4 bases from J; bases unmatched to any gene: 7. The CDR3 contains 14 residues.

V usage is TRBV5-1 and J usage is TRBJ2-7; 12 bases are shared with TRBD2. The CDR3 totals 16 residues. The ends lost 1 base at V and 2 bases at J; junction bases unmatched: 4. Germline CDR1 is SGHRS and CDR2 is YFSETQ. This chain's CDR3 is CASSLFPSGGAYEQYF. The CDR3 DNA follows: TGCGCCAGCAGCTTGTTTCCTAGCGGGGGGGCCTACGAGCAGTACTTC.

The J gene is TRBJ2-3, the V gene TRBV6-5; D might be TRBD2 (5 bases). Germline lookup yields CDR1 MNHEY and CDR2 SVGAGI. The length of the CDR3 is 15 residues. The V and J ends lost 8 bases and 2 bases respectively, with 17 bases between them. CDR3 loop: CASGPGVKFTDTQYF. CDR3 DNA: TGTGCCAGCGGTCCCGGGGTAAAATTCACAGATACGCAGTATTTT.

The chain is built from TRBV6-6 and TRBJ2-7; 7 bases are a match to TRBD1. V gave up 5 bases and J gave up 3 bases; unmatched junction bases: 4. The CDR3 extends over 13 amino acids. The germline CDR1 and CDR2 sequences are MNHNY and SVGAGI (reference sequence). CDR3 bases: TGTGCCAGCAGTCCTCAGGGGGACTACGAGCAGTACTTC. This sequence encodes CASSPQGDYEQYF.

The V gene is TRBV6-5, the J gene TRBJ2-5, with D maybe TRBD2 (6 bases). The CDR3 has 14 amino acids. Germline V CDR1 and CDR2: MNHEY, SVGAGI. V lost 2 bases and J lost 5, with 12 bases in between. The CDR3 here is CASSYRLGRETQYF. The CDR3 DNA sequence: TGTGCCAGCAGTTACCGACTAGGAAGGGAGACCCAGTACTTC.

In its sample, this clone was seen a few times. The V and J genes are TRBV2 and TRBJ1-2; 7 bases map to TRBD1. CDR1 and CDR2 from the germline V gene are SNHLY and FYNNEI. V dropped 2 bases and J dropped 5; count of bases not matched to a gene: 8. The CDR3 consists of 15 residues. The CDR3 loop is CASSELGQTLYGYTF. The CDR3 DNA follows: TGTGCCAGCAGTGAACTGGGACAGACCCTTTATGGCTACACCTTC.

The chain couples TRBV5-5 to TRBJ2-5; possible D gene TRBD1, 7 bases. CDR1 is SGHKS and CDR2 is YYEKEE in the germline V gene (reference sequence). With 6 bases removed from V and 2 bases from J, the gap between germline ends came to 17 bases. The CDR3 covers 15 residues. The chain's CDR3 is CASNPQGGRQETQYF. The DNA for the CDR3 is TGTGCCAGCAACCCGCAGGGGGGCCGGCAAGAGACCCAGTACTTC.

V usage is TRBV24-1 and J usage is TRBJ1-5, with no clear D. CDR3 length equals 20 residues. CDR1 is KGHDR, CDR2 SFDVKD, per germline. Deletions cut 4 bases from V and 0 bases from J, with 24 bases between. The CDR3 DNA sequence: TGTGCCACCAGTGAAAATCCCCCTGTCCGATTCAAACATAGCAATCAGCCCCAGCATTTT. This codes for CATSENPPVRFKHSNQPQHF.

The chain combines TRBV4-1 with TRBJ2-1; TRBD2 matches 12 bases. This CDR3 region has 15 residues. V lost 2 bases to trimming and J lost 7 bases; unmatched junction nucleotides: 3. Germline V CDR1 and CDR2: MGHRA, YSYEKL. The CDR3 loop reads CASSQTSGGLNEQFF. Written as DNA, the CDR3 is TGCGCCAGCAGCCAAACTAGCGGGGGGTTAAATGAGCAGTTCTTC.

The table lists this clone with a count of one. This chain joins TRBV7-2 and TRBJ1-1, with a weak D call TRBD1 (5 bases). The length of the CDR3 is 17 residues. In germline, CDR1 is SGHTA, CDR2 FQGNSA. The V end lost 2 bases, the J end lost 0 bases, and 16 bases lay between the germline ends. The DNA of the CDR3 is TGTGCCAGCAGCTTAACGTCCCCTCCAGGGATGAACACTGAAGCTTTCTTT. Its translation: CASSLTSPPGMNTEAFF.

This clone showed up just once. The chain uses TRBV2 and TRBJ1-5; D remains unclear. This CDR3 contains 14 residues. Trimming took off 3 bases at V and 1 base at J, with 7 bases between the two ends. Looked up from germline, CDR1 is SNHLY and CDR2 is FYNNEI. The CDR3 loop reads CASSDSSSNQPQHF. Here the CDR3 DNA reads TGTGCCAGCAGTGATAGTTCCAGCAATCAGCCCCAGCATTTT.

The gene calls are TRBV6-5 and TRBJ2-1, with 8 bases aligning to TRBD2. Germline CDR1 MNHEY, CDR2 SVGAGI. This CDR3 comprises 13 residues. The V and J ends lost 6 bases and 9 bases, in that order; junction bases with no gene match: 7. CDR3 amino acids: CASSPGGGLEQFF. DNA of the CDR3: TGTGCCAGCAGCCCGGGAGGGGGTCTTGAGCAGTTCTTC.

The V call is TRBV30, the J call TRBJ2-1; 8 bases match TRBD1. CDR1 is GTSNPN, CDR2 SVGIG, per germline (reference sequence). V shed 2 bases and J 0 bases; nucleotides not matched to a gene: 3. This CDR3 has 15 residues. This CDR3 reads CAWSWDRSSYNEQFF. DNA of the CDR3: TGTGCCTGGAGTTGGGACAGGAGCTCCTACAATGAGCAGTTCTTC.

The chain couples TRBV4-1 to TRBJ2-3; 7 positions match TRBD2. Germline lookup yields CDR1 MGHRA and CDR2 YSYEKL. The CDR3 consists of 19 residues. V lost 0 bases and J lost 2; bases outside the gene matches: 14. The chain's CDR3 is CASSQEVTGGISHTDTQYF. In DNA, the CDR3 is TGCGCCAGCAGCCAAGAGGTGACGGGGGGTATCTCGCACACAGATACGCAGTATTTT.

The rearrangement links TRBV11-2 to TRBJ2-7; D possibly corresponds to TRBD2 (6 bases). CDR1 is SGHAT and CDR2 is FQNNGV in the germline V gene. The germline V and J ends were trimmed by 5 bases and 5 bases, with 10 bases remaining between them. The CDR3 is 12 residues long. The CDR3 spells CASSHGTDEQYF. CDR3 DNA sequence: TGTGCCAGCAGCCACGGGACTGACGAGCAGTACTTC.

The chain joins TRBV28 to TRBJ1-4, with no clear D. Trimming shortened V by 6 bases and J by 6 bases, and 8 bases separated the two germline ends. This CDR3 has 12 amino acids. Germline V gene lookup returns CDR1 MDHEN and CDR2 SYDVKM. The CDR3 protein is CASSVRDEKLFF. In DNA form, the CDR3 reads TGTGCCAGCAGCGTTCGGGATGAAAAACTGTTTTTT.

The rearrangement uses TRBV12-3 or TRBV12-4 and TRBJ2-6; D possibly corresponds to TRBD2 (5 bases). The CDR3 is made up of 13 amino acids. V shed 8 bases and J shed 0 bases, with 5 bases lying between them. CDR3 in DNA: TGTGCCAGCCGGGACTCTGGGGCCAACGTCCTGACTTTC. Translating gives CASRDSGANVLTF.

This clone was recorded a few times. This chain links TRBV6-1 with TRBJ2-7, with TRBD1 matching over 9 bases. Trimming cost V 1 base and J 3 bases; bases outside gene matches: 7. This CDR3 is built from 16 residues. The germline CDR1 and CDR2 sequences are MNHNS and SASEGT. CDR3 region: CASSEGGGQGIYEQYF. CDR3 nucleotides: TGTGCCAGCAGTGAAGGTGGGGGACAGGGCATCTACGAGCAGTACTTC.

The chain has TRBV5-6 and TRBJ2-7, with no clear D. This CDR3 is built from 13 residues. With 0 bases removed from V and 3 bases from J, the gap between germline ends came to 7 bases. CDR1 and CDR2 (germline): SGHDT, YYEEEE. The CDR3 bases are TGTGCCAGCAGCTTGGCTCCCCGCTACGAGCAGTACTTC. Protein product: CASSLAPRYEQYF.

Here the CDR3 DNA reads TGTGCCAGCAGTTTCTTCGCCGGGACAAGCTATGGCTACACCTTC. This encodes CASSFFAGTSYGYTF. The chain joins TRBV6-5 to TRBJ1-2; a weak D match, TRBD1 (6 bases). Between the trimmed V and J ends, which lost 4 bases and 4 bases, there was a span of 16 bases. Germline V gene lookup returns CDR1 MNHEY and CDR2 SVGAGI. The CDR3 covers 15 residues.

The rearrangement joins TRBV10-3 to TRBJ2-3; 9 bases match TRBD1. The germline CDR1 and CDR2 sequences are ENHRY and SYGVKD. This CDR3 is 16 amino acids long. The V and J ends lost 3 bases and 3 bases, in that order; junction bases with no gene match: 7. The chain's CDR3 is CAISDGGTGITDTQYF. For the CDR3, the DNA is TGTGCCATCAGTGACGGCGGGACAGGGATTACAGATACGCAGTATTTT.

This sequence joins TRBV28 and TRBJ1-1; D ambiguous. Germline V gene lookup returns CDR1 MDHEN and CDR2 SYDVKM. This CDR3 has 14 amino acids. V was pared by 9 bases and J by 7 bases, with 21 bases between. This chain's CDR3 is CASSVSGRGDEAFF. The CDR3 bases are TGTGCCAGTTCAGTTTCTGGGAGAGGAGATGAAGCTTTCTTT. Full variable domain (outside the CDR3, taken from reference TRBV28 and TRBJ1-1): DVKVTQSSRYLVKRTGEKVFLECVQDMDHENMFWYRQDPGLGLRLIYFSYDVKMKEKGDIPEGYSVSREKKERFSLILESASTNQTSMYLCASSVSGRGDEAFFGQGTRLTVV.

The V and J genes are TRBV18 and TRBJ2-1, with D perhaps matching TRBD1 (5 bases). This CDR3 region has 12 residues. The germline V gene has CDR1 KGHSH and CDR2 LQKENI. V dropped 6 bases and J dropped 9 bases, with 12 bases sitting between them. The CDR3 spells CASSVERGEQFF. As DNA, the CDR3 is TGTGCCAGCTCCGTTGAAAGGGGTGAGCAGTTCTTC.

The V and J genes are TRBV27 and TRBJ2-7; a weak D match, TRBD1 (6 bases). There are 13 residues in the CDR3. Germline V CDR1 and CDR2: MNHEY, SMNVEV (reference sequence). The germline V and J ends were trimmed by 3 bases and 2 bases, with 8 bases remaining between them. In DNA, the CDR3 is TGTGCCAGCAGTTTGAAGGGGGCCTACGAGCAGTACTTC. It translates to CASSLKGAYEQYF.

The CDR3: CASSPTGGVQPQHF. The CDR3 DNA reads as TGCGCCAGCAGCCCGACAGGGGGCGTTCAGCCCCAGCATTTT. V gene TRBV5-1 combines with J gene TRBJ1-5; 10 positions match TRBD1. The V segment lost 4 bases and the J segment 6 bases; nucleotides outside the gene matches: 4. This CDR3 is 14 amino acids long. Germline V lookup: CDR1 SGHRS, CDR2 YFSETQ. The whole variable domain, filled in from reference TRBV5-1 and TRBJ1-5, reads KAGVTQTPRYLIKTRGQQVTLSCSPISGHRSVSWYQQTPGQGLQFLFEYFSETQRNKGNFPGRFSGRQFSNSRSEMNVSTLELGDSALYLCASSPTGGVQPQHFGDGTRLSIL.

V usage is TRBV19 and J usage is TRBJ1-1, with TRBD1 as a possible D gene (5 bases). The CDR3 contains 14 residues. The germline V and J ends were trimmed by 7 bases and 1 base, with 13 bases remaining between them. CDR1 is LNHDA, CDR2 SQIVND, per germline (reference sequence). The CDR3 sequence is CASKRGEGNTEAFF. In nucleotides, the CDR3 is TGTGCCAGTAAACGGGGGGAGGGGAACACTGAAGCTTTCTTT.

The count of this clone is one. The CDR3 region has the DNA TGCGCCAGCAGCCAAGACAGTGGGGTTGGGCAGGGAGAGACCCAGTACTTC. Translated: CASSQDSGVGQGETQYF. V is TRBV4-1 and J is TRBJ2-5; D possibly corresponds to TRBD1 (5 bases). Germline V lookup: CDR1 MGHRA, CDR2 YSYEKL. The CDR3 loop spans 17 amino acids. Trimming left V 0 bases short and J 4 bases short, with 18 bases between.

Only a few counts were recorded for this clone. The V call is TRBV11-2, the J call TRBJ2-3; 8 bases are a match to TRBD2. The CDR3 covers 16 residues. Germline CDR1 and CDR2: SGHAT and FQNNGV. V lost 5 bases to trimming and J lost 0 bases; unmatched junction nucleotides: 7. In DNA, the CDR3 is TGTGCCAGCAGCCCCCGAGCGGGGGAAAGCACAGATACGCAGTATTTT. This translates into CASSPRAGESTDTQYF.